This section outlines one T cell receptor beta chain sequence together with its context. Which antigen it targets is not known. No much larger clone is present one base from it, and per-base qualities are unavailable. Profiling of TCR beta VDJ combinations and CDR3 sequences used genomic DNA as the template. TCR repertoire sequencing was run on an Illumina HiSeq 2000. The source study handled its data this way. TRBV/TRBJ rearrangement plots, CDR3 size and DJ length profiles, and Simpson's diversity index were used to assess repertoires. The most abundant DNA sequence in the deep sequencing data was taken as the immunodominant clone. CDR3 amino acid sequences were screened for sharing across subjects and compared with published repertoires and the VDJdb database. In-frame beta chains were kept once TCRdb had trimmed the public reads at Q25 with fastp and called clones with MiXCR. Rows with a matching CDR3 protein are joined into one entry that keeps the most common DNA and genes. It is TCRdb's table, rather than the study itself, that gives the V and J calls and clone size. The table for this sample lists about 160,000 distinct CDR3 sequences; about 50% of them were counted only once. Jointly, the top ten make up around a third of the sample.

This specimen belongs to a study of CD8+CD57+ T cells in acquired aplastic anemia (dated by TCRdb to the late 2010s). The study in broad terms: DNA extracted from sorted CD4+ and CD8+ cells had a mean of roughly 3 ug, with a range of roughly 0.17 to 30 ug. CD8+CD57+ expansion was defined as frequency above the mean frequency observed in healthy subjects.

Patients chosen for sequencing had shown expansion of CD8+CD57+ cells by flow cytometry. All patients had severe acquired aplastic anemia diagnosed by International Study of Aplastic Anemia and Agranulocytosis and Camitta criteria. At the time blood was sampled, none of the patients had received any therapy. In the study, sorted CD4+ and CD8+ blood T cells from patients with severe aplastic anemia and from healthy subjects underwent deep sequencing of TCR repertoires. Patients were enrolled in the USA under clinicaltrials.gov protocols 00001620, 01623167, 00001397, 00071045, 00081523 and 00961064. Ficoll-Paque density gradient centrifugation was used to isolate peripheral blood mononuclear cells. Before DNA extraction, CD4+ and CD8+ T cells were sorted by FACS or by magnetic beads. The junction carries 6 bases between V and J, which are trimmed by 3 bases and 0 bases respectively. Via the germline V gene, CDR1 is LGHNA and CDR2 YNFKEQ. Taken from cysteine to phenylalanine, the CDR3 has 13 residues. Only the CDR3 DNA stays, 39 bases, in frame from base 1.

Broader findings and caveats from the paper: No significant difference in CD8+ Simpson's diversity was found between patients and healthy controls (P=0.060). Twenty-nine CD8+ CDR3 sequences were found to be shared between patients and controls, but these sequences appeared to be highly expressed in patients and within the immunodominant clones of the patients.

This TCR was sampled from a human donor with aplastic anemia. The material sequenced was sorted CD4+, CD8+, or CD8+CD57+ T cells (not recorded which) from PBMCs. The chain uses TRBV4-2 and TRBJ2-7; the D gene is possibly TRBD1 or TRBD2, each agreeing over 5 bases. The sequenced DNA is TGTGCCAGCAGCCAGGGGGACTCCTACGAGCAGTACTTC. Protein translation: CASSQGDSYEQYF.